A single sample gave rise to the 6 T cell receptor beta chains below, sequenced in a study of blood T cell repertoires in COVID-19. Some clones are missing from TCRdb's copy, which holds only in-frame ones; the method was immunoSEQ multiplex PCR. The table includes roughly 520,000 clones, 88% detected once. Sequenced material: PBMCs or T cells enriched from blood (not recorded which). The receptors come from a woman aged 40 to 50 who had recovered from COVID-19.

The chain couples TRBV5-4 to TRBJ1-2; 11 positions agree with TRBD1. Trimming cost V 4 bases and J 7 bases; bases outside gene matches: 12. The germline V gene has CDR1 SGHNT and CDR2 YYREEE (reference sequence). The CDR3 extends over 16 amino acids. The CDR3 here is CASSLSGGTGGGGYTF. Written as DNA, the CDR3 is TGTGCCAGCAGCCTATCCGGCGGGACAGGGGGAGGTGGCTACACCTTC.

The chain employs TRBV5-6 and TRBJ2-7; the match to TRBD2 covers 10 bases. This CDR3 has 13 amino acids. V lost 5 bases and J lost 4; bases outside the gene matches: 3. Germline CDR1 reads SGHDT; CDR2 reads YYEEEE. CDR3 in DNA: TGTGCCAGCAGGGCTAGCGGGAGATACGAGCAGTACTTC. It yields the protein CASRASGRYEQYF. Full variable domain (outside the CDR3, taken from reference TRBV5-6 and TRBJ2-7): DAGVTQSPTHLIKTRGQQVTLRCSPKSGHDTVSWYQQALGQGPQFIFQYYEEEERQRGNFPDRFSGHQFPNYSSELNVNALLLGDSALYLCASRASGRYEQYFGPGTRLTVT.

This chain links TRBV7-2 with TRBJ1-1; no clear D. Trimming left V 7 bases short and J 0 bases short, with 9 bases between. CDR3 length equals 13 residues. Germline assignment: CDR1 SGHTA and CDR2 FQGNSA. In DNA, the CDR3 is TGTGCCAGCAACTATCCCATGAACACTGAAGCTTTCTTT. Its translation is CASNYPMNTEAFF.

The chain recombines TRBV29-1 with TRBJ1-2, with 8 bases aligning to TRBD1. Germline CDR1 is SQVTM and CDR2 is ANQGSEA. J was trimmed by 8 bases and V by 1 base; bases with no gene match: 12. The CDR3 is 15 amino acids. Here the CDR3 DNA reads TGCAGCGTTGAAGTGAGGGCAGGGGGCGCTCACGGCTACACCTTC. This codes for CSVEVRAGGAHGYTF.

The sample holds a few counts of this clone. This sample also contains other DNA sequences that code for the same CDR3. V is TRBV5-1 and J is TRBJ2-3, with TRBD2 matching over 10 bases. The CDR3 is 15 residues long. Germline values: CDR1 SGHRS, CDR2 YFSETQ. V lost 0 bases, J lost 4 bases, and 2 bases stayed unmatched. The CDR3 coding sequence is TGCGCCAGCAGCTTGGAGCTAGCGGGAGCAGATACGCAGTATTTT. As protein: CASSLELAGADTQYF.

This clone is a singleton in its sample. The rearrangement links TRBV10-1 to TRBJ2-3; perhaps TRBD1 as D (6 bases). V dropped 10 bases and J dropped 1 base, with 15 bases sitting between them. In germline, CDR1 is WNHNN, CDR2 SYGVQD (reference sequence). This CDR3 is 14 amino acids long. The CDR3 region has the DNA TGCGCCACAGGGGAGCCCGGGGGCACAGATACGCAGTATTTT. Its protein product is CATGEPGGTDTQYF.